This T cell receptor (beta chain) was sequenced during a study of molecular identifiers for immune sequencing clone quantification. Libraries from naive CD8 cells were generated from 20,000 to 1,000,000 sorted cells (with 10%, 30% or 50% RNA). Via MiXCR, TCRdb re-called the PCR reads, giving one row per CDR3 protein. The table records approximately 90,000 distinct CDR3 sequences, 20% to 25% of them present only once. A word on this clonotype: As yet, its antigen is unknown.

Study-wide results and caveats: Sizes of highly expanded clones could be underestimated through identical TCRs sharing a barcode. Researchers reportedly could pick up spiked Jurkat TCR RNA from one cell mixed into roughly 1 million naive cells.

CDR3 length: 20 residues. Trimming left V 1 base short and J 0 bases short, with 25 bases between. Germline CDR1 is SGDLS and CDR2 is YYNGEE. This receptor was taken from a human donor in good health. Some libraries in this study had Jurkat cell RNA spiked in. The chain has TRBV9 and TRBJ1-1; D possibly corresponds to TRBD1 (5 bases). The sequenced sample was naive CD8+ T cells from blood, with Jurkat cell RNA spiked in. As for subset: FACS-sorted CD8+CD4-CCR7+CD45RA+ naive T cells. The CDR3 region has the DNA TGTGCCAGCAGCGTAAAGGCCGATAGGGGAGGGGAGGCGGTGAACACTGAAGCTTTCTTT. Translation: CASSVKADRGGEAVNTEAFF.